This passage covers 30 T cell receptor beta chains from one sample sequenced in a study of a mutant IDH1 vaccine in newly diagnosed glioma. Their target antigens are unknown. Assay: immunoSEQ multiplex PCR; the TCRdb copy retains only in-frame clones and omits some. The repertoire holds around 32,000 clones, with roughly 80% as singletons. The time point denotes: week 35, safety follow-up. Every vaccination contained 300 ug of the mutant IDH1 20-mer peptide and was paired with topical imiquimod. Sequences were derived from PBMCs, sampled from a glioma patient whose treatment included an IDH1 peptide vaccine. Every receptor here comes from a woman aged 18-29 years with glioma.

This chain connects TRBV30 to TRBJ1-4; possible D gene TRBD1, 5 bases. Trimming took 1 base from V and 8 from J, leaving 17 bases between them. This CDR3 spans 15 amino acids. The germline V gene encodes CDR1 GTSNPN and CDR2 SVGIG (reference sequence). Here the CDR3 DNA reads TGTGCCTGGAGTGACCAGCTCCAGGGTAGGGAAAAACTGTTTTTT. Its translation is CAWSDQLQGREKLFF. Variable domain in full (rest from reference TRBV30 and TRBJ1-4): SQTIHQWPATLVQPVGSPLSLECTVEGTSNPNLYWYRQAAGRGLQLLFYSVGIGQISSEVPQNLSASRPQDRQFILSSKKLLLSDSGFYLCAWSDQLQGREKLFFGSGTQLSVL.

The chain combines TRBV7-2 with TRBJ1-1; 7 bases line up with TRBD1. The germline CDR1 and CDR2 sequences are SGHTA and FQGNSA. V lost 5 bases to trimming and J lost 7 bases; unmatched junction nucleotides: 7. The CDR3 is 13 residues long. DNA for the CDR3: TGTGCCAGCAGCCCCCCGACAGGGTTTGAAGCTTTCTTT. Amino acids: CASSPPTGFEAFF.

The chain combines TRBV19 with TRBJ2-6, with D perhaps matching TRBD2 (5 bases). This CDR3 has 16 residues. Trimming stripped 4 bases from V and 2 bases from J, with 12 bases between. CDR1 LNHDA and CDR2 SQIVND come from the germline V gene (reference sequence). This CDR3 reads CASSTGITTGANVLTF. Here the CDR3 DNA reads TGTGCCAGTAGTACGGGGATTACCACTGGGGCCAACGTCCTGACTTTC.

The CDR3 sequence: CASRSSGYGEAFF. The DNA of the CDR3 is TGTGCCAGCAGGTCGTCGGGATATGGTGAAGCTTTCTTT. The rearrangement uses TRBV7-9 and TRBJ1-1; D uncertain. This CDR3 region has 13 residues. The V end was cut by 6 bases, the J end by 7 bases, with 15 bases between. Per the germline V gene, CDR1 is SEHNR and CDR2 is FQNEAQ (reference sequence).

The chain has TRBV4-1 and TRBJ2-7, with TRBD1 as a possible D gene (7 bases). V was trimmed by 3 bases and J by 3 bases, leaving 12 bases between them. This CDR3 has 14 residues. Germline values: CDR1 MGHRA, CDR2 YSYEKL. CDR3 sequence: CASSHGRGDYEQYF. The CDR3 nucleotides read TGCGCCAGCAGCCACGGCAGGGGGGACTACGAGCAGTACTTC.

V is TRBV4-3 and J is TRBJ1-5; D perhaps matches TRBD1 (5 bases). CDR3 length: 15 amino acids. Trimming took 0 bases from V and 4 from J, leaving 10 bases between them. CDR1 and CDR2 (germline): LGHNA, YSLEER. The chain's CDR3 is CASSQEVTGNQPQHF. CDR3 in DNA: TGCGCCAGCAGCCAAGAAGTCACAGGAAATCAGCCCCAGCATTTT.

The V gene is TRBV7-2, the J gene TRBJ2-5; possible D gene TRBD1, 6 bases. The V gene's germline CDR1 is SGHTA and CDR2 FQGNSA. The CDR3 covers 15 residues. Trimming cost V 5 bases and J 2 bases, with 15 bases left between them. In nucleotides, the CDR3 is TGTGCCAGCAGCCGACTTGGGACAACTCAAGAGACCCAGTACTTC. Translation gives CASSRLGTTQETQYF.

J is TRBJ2-3 and V is TRBV5-4; tentative D call: TRBD2 (5 bases). Germline values: CDR1 SGHNT, CDR2 YYREEE (reference sequence). The CDR3 loop spans 16 amino acids. V shed 4 bases and J shed 4 bases, with 19 bases lying between them. CDR3 sequence reads: CASSDLSGKLPDTQYF. For the CDR3, the DNA is TGTGCCAGCAGCGATCTCAGCGGAAAGCTCCCAGATACGCAGTATTTT.

V and J are TRBV5-6 and TRBJ2-7; 8 bases agree with TRBD1. Germline V lookup: CDR1 SGHDT, CDR2 YYEEEE. The CDR3 is 16 residues long. V dropped 3 bases and J dropped 4; count of bases not matched to a gene: 12. This chain's CDR3 is CASSWGRDRRQYEQYF. The CDR3 DNA reads as TGTGCCAGCAGCTGGGGAAGGGACAGGCGCCAATACGAGCAGTACTTC. Full variable domain (remainder filled in from reference TRBV5-6 and TRBJ2-7): DAGVTQSPTHLIKTRGQQVTLRCSPKSGHDTVSWYQQALGQGPQFIFQYYEEEERQRGNFPDRFSGHQFPNYSSELNVNALLLGDSALYLCASSWGRDRRQYEQYFGPGTRLTVT.

This chain uses TRBV25-1 with TRBJ2-2, with TRBD1 identical over 9 bases. This CDR3 region has 16 residues. Trimming removed 0 bases from V and 3 bases from J; junction bases left unmatched: 2. Germline-derived CDR1 and CDR2 are MGHDK and SYGVNS. CDR3 residues: CASSEYGQGHTGELFF. The CDR3 DNA reads as TGTGCCAGCAGTGAATATGGACAGGGGCACACCGGGGAGCTGTTTTTT.

This chain links TRBV4-1 with TRBJ2-1, with 7 bases that match TRBD2. The germline V gene encodes CDR1 MGHRA and CDR2 YSYEKL. The CDR3 loop spans 17 amino acids. Trimming cost V 1 base and J 11 bases; bases outside gene matches: 17. The CDR3 reads CASSQVGGRALSSQQFF. Here the CDR3 DNA reads TGCGCCAGCAGCCAAGTTGGGGGGAGGGCCTTAAGCTCCCAGCAGTTCTTC.

The rearrangement links TRBV4-1 to TRBJ1-1; D is possibly TRBD1 (5 bases). The CDR3 loop spans 15 amino acids. Between the trimmed V and J ends, which lost 2 bases and 1 base, there was a span of 11 bases. Per germline, CDR1 MGHRA and CDR2 YSYEKL. The CDR3 DNA is TGCGCCAGCAGCCAACCCAGAAGGGGGAACACTGAAGCTTTCTTT. Encoded protein: CASSQPRRGNTEAFF.

CDR3 coding DNA: TGTGCCAGCAGCTTAGGGGGACAGGGCAATCAGCCCCAGCATTTT. It translates to CASSLGGQGNQPQHF. This sequence joins TRBV7-8 and TRBJ1-5; 8 bases map to TRBD1. Germline V gene sequence: CDR1 SGHVS, CDR2 FQNEAQ. Trimming took 1 base from V and 2 from J; bases not matched to a gene: 1. CDR3 size: 15 residues.

A few counts support this clone. This sequence joins TRBV5-1 and TRBJ1-1; TRBD1 might be the D (6 bases). Germline values: CDR1 SGHRS, CDR2 YFSETQ. The CDR3 extends over 14 amino acids. V dropped 0 bases and J dropped 5 bases, with 11 bases sitting between them. The CDR3 sequence is CASSLARGNTEAFF. The CDR3 coding sequence is TGCGCCAGCAGCTTGGCCAGGGGAAATACTGAAGCTTTCTTT.

The genes are TRBV27 and TRBJ2-7; the D gene is possibly TRBD2 (5 bases). Deletions cut 4 bases from V and 3 bases from J, with 13 bases between. The V gene's germline CDR1 is MNHEY and CDR2 SMNVEV (reference sequence). The CDR3 has 14 residues. The CDR3: CASSWRQESYEQYF. CDR3 sequence (DNA): TGTGCCAGCAGTTGGAGGCAGGAAAGCTACGAGCAGTACTTC.

The chain recombines TRBV20-1 with TRBJ2-1; D gene ambiguous. Germline CDR1 and CDR2: DFQATT and SNEGSKA (reference sequence). The CDR3 consists of 11 residues. V was cut by 3 bases and J by 7 bases, with 7 bases left in between. The CDR3 DNA follows: TGCAGTGCTAGGTTAGTGAATGAGCAGTTCTTC. This sequence encodes CSARLVNEQFF.

The V gene is TRBV9, the J gene TRBJ2-3, with 10 bases fitting TRBD2. J was trimmed by 0 bases and V by 6 bases; bases with no gene match: 4. This CDR3 has 15 amino acids. CDR1 and CDR2 (germline): SGDLS, YYNGEE. The CDR3 spells CASTWTSGSTDTQYF. In nucleotides, the CDR3 is TGTGCCAGCACCTGGACTAGCGGTAGCACAGATACGCAGTATTTT.

The genes are TRBV27 and TRBJ2-7, with D tentatively TRBD2 (6 bases). This CDR3 has 13 residues. The V gene lost 8 bases and the J gene lost 3 bases, with 14 bases spanning the gap. In germline, CDR1 is MNHEY, CDR2 SMNVEV (reference sequence). In nucleotides, the CDR3 is TGTGCCAGCGGCCTCACTAGCAGCTACGAGCAGTACTTC. Protein product: CASGLTSSYEQYF.

The chain employs TRBV6-1 and TRBJ1-6; no reliable D call. The V end lost 2 bases, the J end lost 7 bases, and 9 bases lay between the germline ends. The CDR3 loop spans 14 amino acids. The germline gives CDR1 MNHNS, CDR2 SASEGT. CDR3 in DNA: TGTGCCAGCAGTGAATATTCAGAGAATTCACCCCTCCACTTT. The encoded protein is CASSEYSENSPLHF.

This clone was counted only a few times. The V gene is TRBV13, the J gene TRBJ2-3, with D unresolved. Between the trimmed V and J ends, which lost 6 bases and 2 bases, there was a span of 15 bases. The CDR3 has 15 residues. Germline V gene sequence: CDR1 PRHDT, CDR2 FYEKMQ (reference sequence). The CDR3 here is CASSEVGFVTDTQYF. CDR3 nucleotides: TGTGCCAGCAGTGAAGTGGGTTTTGTCACAGATACGCAGTATTTT.

The genes are TRBV7-9 and TRBJ2-5; TRBD1 matches at 9 bases. Germline lookup yields CDR1 SEHNR and CDR2 FQNEAQ (reference sequence). The CDR3 loop spans 13 amino acids. The V gene end was trimmed by 5 bases and the J gene end by 5 bases; junction bases not matched to a gene: 3. The CDR3 DNA is TGTGCCAGCAGCCCCGGACAGGGGGAGACCCAGTACTTC. Translated, it gives CASSPGQGETQYF.

The gene calls are TRBV6-1 and TRBJ2-7, with 7 bases matching TRBD1. Trimming removed 4 bases from V and 2 bases from J; junction bases left unmatched: 14. CDR1 and CDR2 (germline): MNHNS, SASEGT. CDR3 length equals 17 residues. This CDR3 is CASSAASDRLLPYEQYF. Here the CDR3 DNA reads TGTGCCAGCAGTGCCGCCTCGGACAGGCTGCTCCCCTACGAGCAGTACTTC.

The chain employs TRBV27 and TRBJ1-4, with 8 positions matching TRBD1. The CDR3 extends over 17 amino acids. After removal of 6 bases from V and 7 bases from J, the junction contained 16 bases not matched to a gene. CDR1 MNHEY and CDR2 SMNVEV come from the germline V gene (reference sequence). This chain's CDR3 is CASRETGVRFGGEKLFF. DNA for the CDR3: TGTGCCAGCAGAGAGACAGGGGTAAGGTTTGGTGGTGAAAAACTGTTTTTT. Complete variable domain (other parts from reference TRBV27 and TRBJ1-4): EAQVTQNPRYLITVTGKKLTVTCSQNMNHEYMSWYRQDPGLGLRQIYYSMNVEVTDKGDVPEGYKVSRKEKRNFPLILESPSPNQTSLYFCASRETGVRFGGEKLFFGSGTQLSVL.

The rearrangement uses TRBV19 and TRBJ1-2; D gene uncertain. CDR1 is LNHDA, CDR2 SQIVND, per germline (reference sequence). This CDR3 spans 14 amino acids. The ends were cut back, 3 bases at V and 2 bases at J, with 10 bases in the middle. CDR3 sequence (DNA): TGTGCCAGTAGTATCATCACAGCGAACTATGGCTACACCTTC. Translation gives CASSIITANYGYTF.

The chain joins TRBV2 to TRBJ1-2; tentatively, D is TRBD1 (6 bases). This CDR3 has 14 amino acids. The germline gives CDR1 SNHLY, CDR2 FYNNEI. V was clipped by 4 bases and J by 4 bases, with 13 bases between them. CDR3 loop: CASSAGAQVYGYTF. The CDR3 DNA reads TGTGCCAGCAGTGCAGGGGCCCAAGTCTATGGCTACACCTTC.

The V and J genes are TRBV13 and TRBJ1-2; no clear D. This CDR3 is built from 12 residues. Deletions cut 8 bases from V and 7 bases from J, with 14 bases between. The germline V gene has CDR1 PRHDT and CDR2 FYEKMQ (reference sequence). The DNA for the CDR3 is TGTGCCAGCGGGCTGGGTGGTAGTGGCTACACCTTC. Protein: CASGLGGSGYTF.

The rearrangement links TRBV4-1 to TRBJ2-5, with 12 bases fitting TRBD2. Germline-derived CDR1 and CDR2 are MGHRA and YSYEKL. The CDR3 is 16 amino acids. V lost 2 bases to trimming and J lost 3 bases; unmatched junction nucleotides: 4. CDR3 bases: TGCGCCAGCAGCCAATCGCGACTAGCGGGAGAAGAGACCCAGTACTTC. Translated: CASSQSRLAGEETQYF.

V and J are TRBV19 and TRBJ2-5; D call uncertain. Per germline, CDR1 LNHDA and CDR2 SQIVND (reference sequence). V was clipped by 1 base and J by 4 bases, with 7 bases between them. The CDR3 is made up of 13 amino acids. CDR3 sequence reads: CASSIGPPETQYF. The CDR3 region has the DNA TGTGCCAGTAGTATAGGCCCGCCAGAGACCCAGTACTTC.

This chain links TRBV7-2 with TRBJ2-5; 14 nucleotides agree with TRBD2. Germline CDR1 is SGHTA and CDR2 is FQGNSA. V gave up 5 bases and J gave up 8 bases; unmatched junction bases: 7. There are 15 residues in the CDR3. CDR3 in DNA: TGTGCCAGCAGCCTCGGGACTAGCGGGAGCGTCACCCAGTACTTC. It specifies CASSLGTSGSVTQYF.

The chain couples TRBV19 to TRBJ2-3; a possible D gene is TRBD1 (5 bases). This CDR3 spans 15 amino acids. V lost 4 bases to trimming and J lost 2 bases, with 13 bases between them. From germline, CDR1 is LNHDA and CDR2 SQIVND (reference sequence). CDR3 DNA sequence: TGTGCCAGTAGTACCCGACAGCTAAACACAGATACGCAGTATTTT. Protein sequence: CASSTRQLNTDTQYF.